This note documents a single TCR beta chain sequence. The CDR3 is made up of 15 amino acids. Trimming took off 6 bases at V and 0 bases at J, with 12 bases between the two ends. Germline assignment: CDR1 MNHNY and CDR2 SVGAGI (reference sequence). The data originate from a study of blood T cell repertoires in COVID-19. Study-level information: Acute-phase and convalescent COVID-19 samples originated in the United States, Italy and Spain.

Per the original methods: By means of reference gene primer amplification, nucleated cell counts were estimated. The assay was immunoSEQ multiplex PCR, and TCRdb's table has in-frame clones only and misses some. The DNA was the basis for D and trimming; V, J and clone size are from that table. The repertoire holds around 380,000 clones, around 84% seen once, with 0.85% to 1.2% in the top ten. This clonotype was obtained from a human donor with acute or convalescent COVID-19. The donor label of this sample is uncertain. The sample taken for sequencing was peripheral blood. This chain uses TRBV6-6 with TRBJ1-3; no clear D gene. The CDR3 coding sequence is TGTGCCAGCAGACCCCGACTGAGCTCTGGAAACACCATATATTTT. This encodes CASRPRLSSGNTIYF.